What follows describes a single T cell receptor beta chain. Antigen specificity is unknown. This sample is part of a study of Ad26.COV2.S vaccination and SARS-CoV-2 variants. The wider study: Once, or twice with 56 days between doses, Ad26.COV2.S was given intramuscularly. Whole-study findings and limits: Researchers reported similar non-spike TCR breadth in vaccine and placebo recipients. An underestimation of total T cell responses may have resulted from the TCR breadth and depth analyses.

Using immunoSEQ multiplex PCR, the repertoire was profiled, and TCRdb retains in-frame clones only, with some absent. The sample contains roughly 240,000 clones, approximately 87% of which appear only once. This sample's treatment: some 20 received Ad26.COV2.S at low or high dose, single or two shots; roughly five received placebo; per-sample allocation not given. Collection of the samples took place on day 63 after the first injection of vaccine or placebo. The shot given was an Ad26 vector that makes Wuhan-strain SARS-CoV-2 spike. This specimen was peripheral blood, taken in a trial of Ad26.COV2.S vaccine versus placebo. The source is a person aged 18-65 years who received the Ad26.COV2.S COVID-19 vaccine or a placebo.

The CDR3 DNA is TGTGCCAGCAGCCGACTAGCGGAGAAGTTAGATTACGAGCAGTACTTC. Translating gives CASSRLAEKLDYEQYF. This chain links TRBV6-6 with TRBJ2-7, with TRBD2 identical over 9 bases. Losses at the gene ends were 6 bases for V and 4 bases for J; bases not matched to a gene: 13. CDR1 MNHNY and CDR2 SVGAGI come from the germline V gene (reference sequence). The CDR3 loop spans 16 amino acids.